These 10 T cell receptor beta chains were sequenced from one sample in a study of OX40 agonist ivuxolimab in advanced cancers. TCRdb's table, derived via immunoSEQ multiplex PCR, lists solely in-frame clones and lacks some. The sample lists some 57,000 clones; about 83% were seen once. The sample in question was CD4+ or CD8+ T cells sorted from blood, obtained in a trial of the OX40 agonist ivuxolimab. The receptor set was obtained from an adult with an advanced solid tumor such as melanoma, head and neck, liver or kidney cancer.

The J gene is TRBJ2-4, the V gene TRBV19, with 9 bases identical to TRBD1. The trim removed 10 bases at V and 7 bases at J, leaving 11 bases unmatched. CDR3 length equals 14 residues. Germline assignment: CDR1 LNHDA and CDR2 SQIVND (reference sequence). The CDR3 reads CATRTTGGRNIQYF. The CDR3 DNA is TGTGCCACGAGGACGACAGGGGGTCGGAACATTCAGTACTTC.

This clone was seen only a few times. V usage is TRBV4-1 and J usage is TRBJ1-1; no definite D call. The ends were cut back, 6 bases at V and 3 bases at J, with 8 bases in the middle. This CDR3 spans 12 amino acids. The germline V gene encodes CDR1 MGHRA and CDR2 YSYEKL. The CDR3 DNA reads TGCGCCAGCAGTGAGTTCGACACTGAAGCTTTCTTT. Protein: CASSEFDTEAFF.

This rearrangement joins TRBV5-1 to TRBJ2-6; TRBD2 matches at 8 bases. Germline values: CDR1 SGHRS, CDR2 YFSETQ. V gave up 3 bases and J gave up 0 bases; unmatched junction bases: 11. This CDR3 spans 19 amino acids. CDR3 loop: CASSSGAGGVLSGANVLTF. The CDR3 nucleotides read TGCGCCAGCAGCTCTGGCGCGGGGGGTGTTCTCTCTGGGGCCAACGTCCTGACTTTC. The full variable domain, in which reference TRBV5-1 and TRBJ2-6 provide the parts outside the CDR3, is KAGVTQTPRYLIKTRGQQVTLSCSPISGHRSVSWYQQTPGQGLQFLFEYFSETQRNKGNFPGRFSGRQFSNSRSEMNVSTLELGDSALYLCASSSGAGGVLSGANVLTFGAGSRLTVL.

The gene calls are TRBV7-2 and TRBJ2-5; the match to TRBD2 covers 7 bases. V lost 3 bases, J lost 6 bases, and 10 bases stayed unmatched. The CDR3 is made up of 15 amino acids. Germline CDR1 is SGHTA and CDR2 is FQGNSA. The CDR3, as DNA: TGTGCCAGCAGCTTCGGTGGCGGGAGCGCGAAGACCCAGTACTTC. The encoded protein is CASSFGGGSAKTQYF.

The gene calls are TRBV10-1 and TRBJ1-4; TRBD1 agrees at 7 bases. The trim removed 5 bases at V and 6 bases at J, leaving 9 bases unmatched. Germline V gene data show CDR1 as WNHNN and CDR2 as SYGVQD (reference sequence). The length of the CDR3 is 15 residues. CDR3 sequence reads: CASSQAGTEDEKLFF. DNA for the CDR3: TGCGCCAGCAGTCAGGCCGGGACAGAAGATGAAAAACTGTTTTTT.

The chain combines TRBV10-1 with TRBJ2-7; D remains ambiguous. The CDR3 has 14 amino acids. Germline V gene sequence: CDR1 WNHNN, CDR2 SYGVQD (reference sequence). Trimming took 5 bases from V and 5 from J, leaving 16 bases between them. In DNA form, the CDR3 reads TGCGCCAGCAGTCTTGGGGAACCGGGCCACGAGCAGTACTTC. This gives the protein CASSLGEPGHEQYF.

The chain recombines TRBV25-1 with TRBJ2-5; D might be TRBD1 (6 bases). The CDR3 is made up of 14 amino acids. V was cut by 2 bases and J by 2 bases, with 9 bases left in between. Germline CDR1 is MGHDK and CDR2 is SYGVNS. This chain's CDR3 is CASSEGQIQETQYF. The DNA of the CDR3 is TGTGCCAGCAGTGAAGGACAGATTCAAGAGACCCAGTACTTC.

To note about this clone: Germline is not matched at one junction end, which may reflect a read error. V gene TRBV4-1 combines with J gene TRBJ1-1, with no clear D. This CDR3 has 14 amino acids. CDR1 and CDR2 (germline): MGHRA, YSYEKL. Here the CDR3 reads CASSQVGTIGALVF. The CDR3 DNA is TGCGCCAGCAGCCAAGTCGGTACCATTGGCGCGCTGGTTTTT.

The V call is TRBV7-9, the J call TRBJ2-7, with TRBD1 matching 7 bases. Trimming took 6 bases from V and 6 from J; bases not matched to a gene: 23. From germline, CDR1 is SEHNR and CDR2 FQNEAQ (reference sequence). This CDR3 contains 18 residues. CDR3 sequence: CASSRDRAERSPRGEQYF. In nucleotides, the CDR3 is TGTGCCAGCAGTCGTGACAGGGCCGAACGTTCGCCGCGTGGCGAGCAGTACTTC.

CDR3 region: CASSQSGTGGNEKLFF. The CDR3 DNA reads TGCGCCAGCAGCCAGTCCGGGACAGGGGGAAATGAAAAACTGTTTTTT. The gene calls are TRBV4-1 and TRBJ1-4, with TRBD1 matching 11 bases. V was pared by 3 bases and J by 5 bases, with 5 bases of the junction left unmatched. CDR3 length equals 16 residues. Germline CDR1 MGHRA, CDR2 YSYEKL.